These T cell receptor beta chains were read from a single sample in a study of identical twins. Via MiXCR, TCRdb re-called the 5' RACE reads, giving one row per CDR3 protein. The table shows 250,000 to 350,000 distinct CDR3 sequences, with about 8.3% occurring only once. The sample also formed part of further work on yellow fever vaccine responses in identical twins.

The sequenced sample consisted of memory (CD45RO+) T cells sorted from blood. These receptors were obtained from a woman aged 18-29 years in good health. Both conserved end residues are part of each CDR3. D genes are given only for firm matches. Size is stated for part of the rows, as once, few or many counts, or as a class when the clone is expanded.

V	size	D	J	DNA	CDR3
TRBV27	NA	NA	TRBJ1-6	TGTGCCAGCAGGGCGGGCACTATCTATAATTCACCCCTCCACTTT	CASRAGTIYNSPLHF
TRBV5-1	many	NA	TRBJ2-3	TGCGCCAGCAGCTCAGGACTCTCCACTAGCACAGATACGCAGTATTTT	CASSSGLSTSTDTQYF
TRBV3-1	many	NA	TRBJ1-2	TGTGCCAGCAGCCCCGGGGACCAATCCACCGGCTACACCTTC	CASSPGDQSTGYTF
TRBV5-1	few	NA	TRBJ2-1	TGCGCCAGCAGCTTGGGAGGCTTGGGTCTGAGCACGTTCTTC	CASSLGGLGLSTFF
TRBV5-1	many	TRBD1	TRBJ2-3	TGCGCCAGCAGCTTGGGACAGGGCCAAGGCACAGATACGCAGTATTTT	CASSLGQGQGTDTQYF
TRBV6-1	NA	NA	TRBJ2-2	TGTGCCAGCAGAGCGGGACAGGTGAACACCGGGGAGCTGTTTTTT	CASRAGQVNTGELFF
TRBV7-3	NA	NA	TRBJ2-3	TGTGCCAGCAGCTCCTTAGAGGATACGCAGTATTTT	CASSSLEDTQYF
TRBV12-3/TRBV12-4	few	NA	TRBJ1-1	TGTGCCAGCAGTTTCACGGCCACTGAAGCTTTCTTT	CASSFTATEAFF
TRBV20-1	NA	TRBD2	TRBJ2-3	TGCAGTGCTAGAGATCAGGGCGGGAGGGCAGATACGCAGTATTTT	CSARDQGGRADTQYF
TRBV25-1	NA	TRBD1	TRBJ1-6	TGTGCCAGCAGTGTAAGACAGGGGACCAATTCACCCCTCCACTTT	CASSVRQGTNSPLHF
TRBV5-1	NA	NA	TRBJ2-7	TGCGCCAGCAGCTTGGGGGCAGGGGACTACGAGCAGTACTTC	CASSLGAGDYEQYF
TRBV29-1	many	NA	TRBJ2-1	TGCAGCGTTGCGAGGCTAGCAGGAGCTTCCTACAATGAGCAGTTCTTC	CSVARLAGASYNEQFF
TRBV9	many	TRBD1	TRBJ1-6	TGTGCCAGCAGCCTGGGGCCCGGGACAGGGGGCGATTCACCCCTCCACTTT	CASSLGPGTGGDSPLHF
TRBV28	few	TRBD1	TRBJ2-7	TGTGCCAGCACTACGGGACAGGGTGTCTACGAGCAGTACTTC	CASTTGQGVYEQYF
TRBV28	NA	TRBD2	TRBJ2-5	TGTGCCAGCAGTTTATTTGCGTCTAGCGGGGGGGCCAGGCAGACCCAGTACTTC	CASSLFASSGGARQTQYF
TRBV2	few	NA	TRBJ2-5	TGTGCCAGCAGTGAAGGTCCTTGGCAAGAGACCCAGTACTTC	CASSEGPWQETQYF
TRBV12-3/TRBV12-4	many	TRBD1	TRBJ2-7	TGTGCCAGCAGTCGGGACAGAATCTACGAGCAGTACTTC	CASSRDRIYEQYF
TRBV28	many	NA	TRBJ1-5	TGTGCCAGCAGTCGCCGGGACAACAATCAGCCCCAGCATTTT	CASSRRDNNQPQHF
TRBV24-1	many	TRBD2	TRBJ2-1	TGTGCCACCAGTGACTTCACTAGCGGGGGGGCAGATGAGCAGTTCTTC	CATSDFTSGGADEQFF
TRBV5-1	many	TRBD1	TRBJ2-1	TGCGCCAGCAGCTTGGGAGGGGGCCTTTACAATGAGCAGTTCTTC	CASSLGGGLYNEQFF
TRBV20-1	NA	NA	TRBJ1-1	TGCAGTGCTAGAGGCAGGGGAGACACTGAAGCTTTCTTT	CSARGRGDTEAFF
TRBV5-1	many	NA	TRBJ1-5	TGCGCCAGCAGCTTGGATGGGGCAAATCAGCCCCAGCATTTT	CASSLDGANQPQHF
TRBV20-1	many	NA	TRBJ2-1	TGCAGTGCTAGAGATTGGGCCCTGGGTTATGAGCAGTTCTTC	CSARDWALGYEQFF
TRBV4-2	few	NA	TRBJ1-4	TGTGCCAGCAGCCAAGAGGGCGTCGGGGTAGGAGGAGAAAAACTGTTTTTT	CASSQEGVGVGGEKLFF
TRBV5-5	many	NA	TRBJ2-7	TGTGCCAGCAGCTTGGGGCCAGGGGAGGTGAACGAGCAGTACTTC	CASSLGPGEVNEQYF
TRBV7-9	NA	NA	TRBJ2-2	TGTGCCAGCAGCTCAAAGGGTTACAGCCTGAACACCGGGGAGCTGTTTTTT	CASSSKGYSLNTGELFF
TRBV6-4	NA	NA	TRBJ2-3	TGTGCCAGCAGACGATCAGGGTTTCCGACAGATACGCAGTATTTT	CASRRSGFPTDTQYF
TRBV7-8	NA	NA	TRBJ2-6	TGTGCCAGCAGGGCAGGCCTTCTTGGGGCCAACGTCCTGACTTTC	CASRAGLLGANVLTF
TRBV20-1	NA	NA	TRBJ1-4	TGCAGTGGTGCAGGGTATAATGAAAAACTGTTTTTT	CSGAGYNEKLFF
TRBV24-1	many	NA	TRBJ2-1	TGTGCCACCAGTGATTTGAAACGGACCAACAATGAGCAGTTCTTC	CATSDLKRTNNEQFF
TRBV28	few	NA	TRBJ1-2	TGTGCCACCTACGGGAGGGGGTTCCCTATAGATGGCTACACCTTC	CATYGRGFPIDGYTF
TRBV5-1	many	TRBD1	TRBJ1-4	TGCGCCAGCAGCCCCGGGACAGGGGGTGAAAAACTGTTTTTT	CASSPGTGGEKLFF
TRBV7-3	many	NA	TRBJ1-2	TGTGCCAGCAGCACCCGGGCAGGGAGCGGCTACACCTTC	CASSTRAGSGYTF
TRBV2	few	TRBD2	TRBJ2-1	TGTGCCAGCAGTGTACTAGCGGGGGGGCCGAATGAGCAGTTCTTC	CASSVLAGGPNEQFF
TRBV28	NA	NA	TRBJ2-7	TGTGCCAGCAGTCTTACTCGGGCTAGCAACAGTCCATCCATCCTAAGGCAGTACTTC	CASSLTRASNSPSILRQYF
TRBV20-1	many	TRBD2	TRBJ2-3	TGCAGTGCCGCCAAGGGACTAATGGCGGGGGACACAGATACGCAGTATTTT	CSAAKGLMAGDTDTQYF
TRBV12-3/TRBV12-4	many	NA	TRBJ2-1	TGTGCCAGCACCCTTAGCGGCACGTGGGAGCAGTTCTTC	CASTLSGTWEQFF
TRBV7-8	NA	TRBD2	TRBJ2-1	TGTGCCAGCAGCTTAGTCCTTCTTTTGCGGGAGAGGGGTGAGCAGTTCTTC	CASSLVLLLRERGEQFF
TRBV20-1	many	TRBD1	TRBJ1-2	TGCAGTGCTCCGGACAGGGGATATGGCTACACCTTC	CSAPDRGYGYTF
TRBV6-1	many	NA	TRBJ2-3	TGTGCCAGCAGCGAAGGGTGGCTAGGGGGGGATACGCAGTATTTT	CASSEGWLGGDTQYF
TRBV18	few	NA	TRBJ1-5	TGTGCCAGCTCAGATGCGGGTGGGCAGCCCCAGCATTTT	CASSDAGGQPQHF
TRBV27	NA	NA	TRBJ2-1	TGTGCCAGCAGTTTATCGGAGGGGTATGGGGAACAGGGGGGGTCGTTCTTC	CASSLSEGYGEQGGSFF
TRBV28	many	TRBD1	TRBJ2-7	TGTGCCAGCCCCCCTGGAGTTTCCGGGACAGGTCCCTACGAGCAGTACTTC	CASPPGVSGTGPYEQYF
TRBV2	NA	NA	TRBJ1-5	TGTGCCAGCAGTATTAATCAGCCCCAGCATTTT	CASSINQPQHF
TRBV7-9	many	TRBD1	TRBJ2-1	TGTGCCAGCAGCCCTCTGACAGGGGAAAATGAGCAGTTCTTC	CASSPLTGENEQFF
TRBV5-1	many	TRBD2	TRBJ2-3	TGCGCCAGCAGCTTGGGGGGGACTAGCGGGGGGCTGACTGGAGATACGCAGTATTTT	CASSLGGTSGGLTGDTQYF
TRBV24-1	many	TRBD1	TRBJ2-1	TGTGCCACCAGCCGACGGGGGGGACAGGGGGCCTACTCCTACAATGAGCAGTTCTTC	CATSRRGGQGAYSYNEQFF
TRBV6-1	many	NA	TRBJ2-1	TGTGCCAGCAGAGGGGTGGGAGACAGGAGGCAGTTCTTC	CASRGVGDRRQFF